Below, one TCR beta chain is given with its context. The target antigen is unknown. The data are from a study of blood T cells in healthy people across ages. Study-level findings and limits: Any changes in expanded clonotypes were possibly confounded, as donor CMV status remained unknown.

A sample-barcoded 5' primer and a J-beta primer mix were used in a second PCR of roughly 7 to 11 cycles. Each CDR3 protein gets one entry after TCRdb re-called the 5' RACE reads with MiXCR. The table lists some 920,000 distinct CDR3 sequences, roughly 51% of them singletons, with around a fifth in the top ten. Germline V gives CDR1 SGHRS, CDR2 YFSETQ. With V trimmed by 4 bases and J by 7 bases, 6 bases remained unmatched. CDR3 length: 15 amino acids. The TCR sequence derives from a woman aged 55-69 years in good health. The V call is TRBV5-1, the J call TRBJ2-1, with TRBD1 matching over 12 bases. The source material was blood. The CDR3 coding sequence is TGCGCCAGCAGCCCTGGGACAGGGGGCAGAAATGAGCAGTTCTTC. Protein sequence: CASSPGTGGRNEQFF.